This entry is about one T cell receptor beta chain. The source of the sample is a study of T cell changes during pregnancy in multiple sclerosis. The germline V and J ends were trimmed by 10 bases and 3 bases, with 22 bases remaining between them. The CDR3 totals 16 residues. Germline V gene sequence: CDR1 LNHDA, CDR2 SQIVND (reference sequence). TCRdb's copy holds only in-frame clones and misses some; the assay was immunoSEQ multiplex PCR. Of approximately 83,000 clones in the sample, about 94% are singletons; the top ten hold around 2.2%. The specimen comprised peripheral blood, sampled in the third trimester of pregnancy. This receptor was obtained from a female donor with multiple sclerosis, enrolled in a pregnancy study. The V gene is TRBV19, the J gene TRBJ1-5; TRBD1 is a possible D gene (5 bases). This CDR3 is CATMGGAGVDNQPQHF. The CDR3 nucleotides are TGTGCCACCATGGGCGGGGCCGGGGTTGACAATCAGCCCCAGCATTTT.